These 2 T cell receptor beta chains came from one sample sequenced in a study of cytomegalovirus exposure and HLA in healthy donors. The PCR contained 60 Vbeta and 13 Jbeta primers. The data were produced by immunoSEQ multiplex PCR, yet TCRdb's version contains in-frame clones alone and is incomplete. Among fewer than 200,000 clones listed, 65% to 75% were seen once. What was sequenced was PBMCs. These receptors all stem from a human donor in good health.

V usage is TRBV5-1 and J usage is TRBJ2-2; the D is unclear. Deletions cut 1 base from V and 5 bases from J, with 3 bases between. This CDR3 has 12 amino acids. The germline CDR1 and CDR2 sequences are SGHRS and YFSETQ. The DNA of the CDR3 is TGCGCCAGCAGCTTGCTTACCGGGGAGCTGTTTTTT. This gives the protein CASSLLTGELFF.

The chain carries TRBV6-1 and TRBJ2-7; 8 nucleotides agree with TRBD1. The CDR3 has 15 residues. With V trimmed by 3 bases and J by 7 bases, 11 bases remained unmatched. The germline CDR1 and CDR2 sequences are MNHNS and SASEGT. The CDR3 loop is CASSDGPGQGREQYF. The DNA of the CDR3 is TGTGCCAGCAGTGATGGCCCCGGACAGGGCCGGGAGCAGTACTTC.